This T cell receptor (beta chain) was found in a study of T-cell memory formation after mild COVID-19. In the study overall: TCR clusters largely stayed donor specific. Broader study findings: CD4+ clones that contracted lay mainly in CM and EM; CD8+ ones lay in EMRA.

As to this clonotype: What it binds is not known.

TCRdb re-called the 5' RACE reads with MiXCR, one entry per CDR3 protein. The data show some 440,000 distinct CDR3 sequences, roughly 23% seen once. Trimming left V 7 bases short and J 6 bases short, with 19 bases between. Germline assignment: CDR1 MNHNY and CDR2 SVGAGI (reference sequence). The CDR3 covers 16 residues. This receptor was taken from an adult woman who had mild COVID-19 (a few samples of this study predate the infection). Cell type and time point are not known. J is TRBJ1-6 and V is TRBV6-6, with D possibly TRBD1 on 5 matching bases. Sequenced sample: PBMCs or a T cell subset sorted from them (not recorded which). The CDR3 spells CASKTDPGRGNSPLHF. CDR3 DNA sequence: TGTGCCAGCAAGACTGACCCGGGACGGGGTAATTCACCCCTCCACTTT.